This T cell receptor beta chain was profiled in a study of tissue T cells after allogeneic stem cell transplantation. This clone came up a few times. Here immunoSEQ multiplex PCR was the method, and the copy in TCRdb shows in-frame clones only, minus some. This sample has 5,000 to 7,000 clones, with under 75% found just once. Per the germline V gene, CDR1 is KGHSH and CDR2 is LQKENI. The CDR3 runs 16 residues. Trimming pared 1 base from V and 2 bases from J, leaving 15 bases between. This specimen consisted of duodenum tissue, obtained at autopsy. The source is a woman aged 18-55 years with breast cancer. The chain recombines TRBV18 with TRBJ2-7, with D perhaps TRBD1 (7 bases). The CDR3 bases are TGTGCCAGCTCACCACGGGGACTCCAGGGGGCCTACGAGCAGTACTTC. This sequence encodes CASSPRGLQGAYEQYF.